The source of this T cell receptor (beta chain) is a study of shared clonotypes between healthy human individuals. Splitting the CD4+ cells yielded a CD45RA+ naive subset and a CD45RA-negative memory subset. V lost 0 bases and J lost 8, with 15 bases in between. This CDR3 region has 15 residues. Germline V gene lookup returns CDR1 SGHRS and CDR2 YFSETQ. The table came from immunoSEQ multiplex PCR; TCRdb's copy has only in-frame clones and leaves some out. The data show over 400,000 clones, roughly 95% seen once. The sequenced sample was naive CD4+ T cells sorted from blood. Regarding subset: CD45RA+ positively selected. This TCR derives from a woman aged 25 to 39 in good health. The chain has TRBV5-1 and TRBJ1-5; the D gene is possibly TRBD1 (6 bases). CDR3 region: CASSLAGDKWEPQHF. The CDR3 DNA reads as TGCGCCAGCAGCTTGGCCGGGGACAAGTGGGAGCCCCAGCATTTT.